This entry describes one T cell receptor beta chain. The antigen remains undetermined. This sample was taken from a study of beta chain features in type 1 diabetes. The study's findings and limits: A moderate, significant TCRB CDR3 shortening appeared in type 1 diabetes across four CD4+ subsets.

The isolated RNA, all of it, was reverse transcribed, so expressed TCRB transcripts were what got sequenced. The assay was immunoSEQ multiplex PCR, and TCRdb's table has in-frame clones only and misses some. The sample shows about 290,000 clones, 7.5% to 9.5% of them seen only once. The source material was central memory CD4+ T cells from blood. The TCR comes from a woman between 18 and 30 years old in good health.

The DNA of the CDR3 is TGTGCCAGCAGCCGGGGACTAGAGGGGGAGACCCAGTACTTC. Translation gives CASSRGLEGETQYF. The V gene is TRBV7-8, the J gene TRBJ2-5, with TRBD2 matching 8 bases. The germline gives CDR1 SGHVS, CDR2 FQNEAQ. J gave up 5 bases and V 5 bases, and 7 bases lay outside the gene matches. This CDR3 comprises 14 residues.